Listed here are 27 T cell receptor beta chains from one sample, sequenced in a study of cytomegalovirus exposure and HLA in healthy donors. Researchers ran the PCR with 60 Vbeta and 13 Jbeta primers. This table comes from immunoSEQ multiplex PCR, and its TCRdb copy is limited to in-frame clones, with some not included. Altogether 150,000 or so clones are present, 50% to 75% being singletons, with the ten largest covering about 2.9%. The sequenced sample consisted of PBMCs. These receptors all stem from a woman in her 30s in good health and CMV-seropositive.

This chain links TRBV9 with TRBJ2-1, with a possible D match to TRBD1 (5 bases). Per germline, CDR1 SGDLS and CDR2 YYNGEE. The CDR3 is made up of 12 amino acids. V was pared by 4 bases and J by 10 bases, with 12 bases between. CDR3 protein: CASSLMGREQFF. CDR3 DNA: TGTGCCAGCAGCTTGATGGGGCGAGAGCAGTTCTTC.

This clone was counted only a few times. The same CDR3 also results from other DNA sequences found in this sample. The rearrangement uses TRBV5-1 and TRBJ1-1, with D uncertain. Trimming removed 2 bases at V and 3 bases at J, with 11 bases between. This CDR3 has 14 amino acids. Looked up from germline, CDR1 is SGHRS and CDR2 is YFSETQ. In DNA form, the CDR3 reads TGCGCCAGCAGCTTAACCGGGCGGGACACTGAAGCTTTCTTT. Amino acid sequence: CASSLTGRDTEAFF.

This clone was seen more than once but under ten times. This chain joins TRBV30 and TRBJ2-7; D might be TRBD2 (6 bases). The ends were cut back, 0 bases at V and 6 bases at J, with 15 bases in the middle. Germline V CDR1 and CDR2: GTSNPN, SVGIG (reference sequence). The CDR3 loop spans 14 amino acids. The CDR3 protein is CAWSVGASGGEQYF. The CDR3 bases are TGTGCCTGGAGTGTAGGGGCCTCCGGGGGCGAGCAGTACTTC.

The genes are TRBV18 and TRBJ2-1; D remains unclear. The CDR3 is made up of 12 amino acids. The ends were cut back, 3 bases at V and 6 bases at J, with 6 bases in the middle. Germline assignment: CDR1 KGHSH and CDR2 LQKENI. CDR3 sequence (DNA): TGTGCCAGCTCACCGAACAGCAATGAGCAGTTCTTC. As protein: CASSPNSNEQFF.

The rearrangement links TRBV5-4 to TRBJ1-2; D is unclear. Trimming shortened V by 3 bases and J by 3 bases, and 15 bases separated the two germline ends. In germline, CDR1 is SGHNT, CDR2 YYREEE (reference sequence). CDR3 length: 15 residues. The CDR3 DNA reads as TGTGCCAGCAGCTGGGCCACGGGATCTGACTATGGCTACACCTTC. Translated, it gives CASSWATGSDYGYTF.

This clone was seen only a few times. CDR3 amino acids: CASSVGSAGRYGTF. The CDR3 bases are TGTGCCAGCAGCGTAGGTTCCGCAGGGAGGTACGGCACCTTC. The J gene is TRBJ1-2, the V gene TRBV9; perhaps TRBD1 as D (5 bases). The germline CDR1 and CDR2 sequences are SGDLS and YYNGEE. The CDR3 spans 14 residues. V gave up 0 bases and J gave up 13 bases, with 19 bases separating them.

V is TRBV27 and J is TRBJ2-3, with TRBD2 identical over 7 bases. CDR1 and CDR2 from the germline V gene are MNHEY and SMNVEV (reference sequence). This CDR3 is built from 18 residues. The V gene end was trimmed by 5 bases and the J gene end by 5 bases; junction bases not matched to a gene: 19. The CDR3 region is CASSLRGWRAGVQDTQYF. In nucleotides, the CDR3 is TGTGCCAGCAGTCTAAGGGGATGGCGCGCGGGGGTCCAAGATACGCAGTATTTT.

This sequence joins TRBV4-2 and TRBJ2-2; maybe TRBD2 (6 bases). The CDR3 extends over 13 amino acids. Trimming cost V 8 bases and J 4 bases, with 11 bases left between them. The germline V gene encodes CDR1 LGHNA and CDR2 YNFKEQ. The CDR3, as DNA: TGTGCCAGCCGGCGGGACGGCACCGGGGAGCTGTTTTTT. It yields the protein CASRRDGTGELFF.

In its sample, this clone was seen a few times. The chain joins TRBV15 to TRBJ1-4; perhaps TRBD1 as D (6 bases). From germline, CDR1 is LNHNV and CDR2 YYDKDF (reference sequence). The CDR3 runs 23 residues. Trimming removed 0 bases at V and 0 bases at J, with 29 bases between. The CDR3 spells CATSREIHLGGAEINSTNEKLFF. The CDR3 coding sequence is TGTGCCACCAGCAGAGAGATCCACCTGGGGGGGGCCGAAATTAACTCAACTAATGAAAAACTGTTTTTT. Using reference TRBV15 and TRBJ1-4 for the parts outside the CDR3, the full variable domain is DAMVIQNPRYQVTQFGKPVTLSCSQTLNHNVMYWYQQKSSQAPKLLFHYYDKDFNNEADTPDNFQSRRPNTSFCFLDIRSPGLGDTAMYLCATSREIHLGGAEINSTNEKLFFGSGTQLSVL.

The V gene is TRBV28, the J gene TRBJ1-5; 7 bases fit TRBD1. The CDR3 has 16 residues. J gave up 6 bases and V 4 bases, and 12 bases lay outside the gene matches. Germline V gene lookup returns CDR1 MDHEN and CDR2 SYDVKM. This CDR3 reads CASSSPQQGISQPQHF. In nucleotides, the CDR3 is TGTGCCAGCAGTTCCCCTCAACAGGGGATAAGTCAGCCCCAGCATTTT.

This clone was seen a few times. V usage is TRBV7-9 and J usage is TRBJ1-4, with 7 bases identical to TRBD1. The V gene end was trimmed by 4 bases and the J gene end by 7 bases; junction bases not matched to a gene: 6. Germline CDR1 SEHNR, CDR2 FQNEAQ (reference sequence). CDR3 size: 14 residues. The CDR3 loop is CASSSQGQSEKLFF. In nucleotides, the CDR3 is TGTGCCAGCAGCTCACAGGGACAGAGTGAAAAACTGTTTTTT.

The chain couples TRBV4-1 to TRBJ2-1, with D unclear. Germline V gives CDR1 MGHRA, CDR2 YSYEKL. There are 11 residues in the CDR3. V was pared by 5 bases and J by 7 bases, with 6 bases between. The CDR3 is CASSVLNEQFF. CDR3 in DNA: TGCGCCAGCAGCGTACTGAATGAGCAGTTCTTC.

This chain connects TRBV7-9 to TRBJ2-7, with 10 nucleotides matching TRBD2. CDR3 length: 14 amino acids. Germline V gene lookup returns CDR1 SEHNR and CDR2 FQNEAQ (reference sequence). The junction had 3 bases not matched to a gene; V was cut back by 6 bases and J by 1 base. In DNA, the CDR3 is TGTGCCAGCAGAACTAGCGGGACGTCCTACGAGCAGTACTTC. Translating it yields CASRTSGTSYEQYF.

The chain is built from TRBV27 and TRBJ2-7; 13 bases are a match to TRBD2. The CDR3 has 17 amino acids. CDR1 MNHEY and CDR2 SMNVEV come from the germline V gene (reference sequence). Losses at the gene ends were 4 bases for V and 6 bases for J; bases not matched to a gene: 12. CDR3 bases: TGTGCCAGCAGTTCACTCCTTAGACTAGCGGGAGGAGGCGAGCAGTACTTC. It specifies CASSSLLRLAGGGEQYF.

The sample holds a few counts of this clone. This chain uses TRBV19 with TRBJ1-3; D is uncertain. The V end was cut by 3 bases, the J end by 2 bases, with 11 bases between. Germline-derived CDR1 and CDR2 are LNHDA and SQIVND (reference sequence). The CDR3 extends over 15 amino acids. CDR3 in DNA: TGTGCCAGTAGTATTCTCCGGGTGGCTGGAAACACCATATATTTT. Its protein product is CASSILRVAGNTIYF.

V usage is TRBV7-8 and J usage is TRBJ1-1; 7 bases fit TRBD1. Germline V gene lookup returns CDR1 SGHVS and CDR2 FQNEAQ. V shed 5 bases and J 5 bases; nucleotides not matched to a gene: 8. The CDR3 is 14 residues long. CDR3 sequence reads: CASSRQGEYTEAFF. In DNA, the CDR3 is TGTGCCAGCAGCCGCCAGGGGGAATATACTGAAGCTTTCTTT.

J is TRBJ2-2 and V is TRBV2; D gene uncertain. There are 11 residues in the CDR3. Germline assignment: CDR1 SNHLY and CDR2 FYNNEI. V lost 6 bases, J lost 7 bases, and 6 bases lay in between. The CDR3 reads CASSYSGELFF. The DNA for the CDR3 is TGTGCCAGCAGCTATAGCGGGGAGCTGTTTTTT.

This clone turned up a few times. DNA of the CDR3: TGTGCCAGCAGTTTGACTGGCGTTCGCGAGCAGTACTTC. Translated: CASSLTGVREQYF. The rearrangement uses TRBV27 and TRBJ2-7; D unclear. Germline V CDR1 and CDR2: MNHEY, SMNVEV (reference sequence). V was clipped by 3 bases and J by 6 bases, with 12 bases between them. The CDR3 is 13 residues long.

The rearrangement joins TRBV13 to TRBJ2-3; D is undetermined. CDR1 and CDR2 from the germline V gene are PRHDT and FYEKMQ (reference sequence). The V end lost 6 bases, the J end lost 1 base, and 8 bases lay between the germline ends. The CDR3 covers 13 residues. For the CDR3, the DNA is TGTGCCAGCAGTCAACAGCGCACAGATACGCAGTATTTT. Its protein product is CASSQQRTDTQYF.

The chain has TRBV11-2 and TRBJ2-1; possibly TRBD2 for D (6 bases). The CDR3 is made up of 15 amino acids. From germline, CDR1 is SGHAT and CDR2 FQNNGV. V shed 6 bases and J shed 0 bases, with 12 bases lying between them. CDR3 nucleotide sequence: TGTGCCAGCAGGGGGACTGGACGCTCCTACAATGAGCAGTTCTTC. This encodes CASRGTGRSYNEQFF.

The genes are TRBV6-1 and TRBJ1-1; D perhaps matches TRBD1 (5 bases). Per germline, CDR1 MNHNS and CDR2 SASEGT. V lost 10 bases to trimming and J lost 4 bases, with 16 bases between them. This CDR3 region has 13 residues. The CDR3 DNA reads TGTGCCACGGCGATGAGGAGGGGCACTGAAGCTTTCTTT. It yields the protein CATAMRRGTEAFF.

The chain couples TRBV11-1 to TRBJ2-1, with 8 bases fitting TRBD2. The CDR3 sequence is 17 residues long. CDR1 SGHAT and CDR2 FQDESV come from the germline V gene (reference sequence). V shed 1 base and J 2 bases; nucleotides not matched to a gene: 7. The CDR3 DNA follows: TGTGCCAGCAGCTTAGAAGGGTTTAGCGGGACCTACAATGAGCAGTTCTTC. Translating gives CASSLEGFSGTYNEQFF.

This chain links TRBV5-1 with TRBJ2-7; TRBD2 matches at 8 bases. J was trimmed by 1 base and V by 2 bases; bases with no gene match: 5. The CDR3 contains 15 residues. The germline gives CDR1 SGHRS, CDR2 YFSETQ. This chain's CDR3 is CASSFGGALSYEQYF. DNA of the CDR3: TGCGCCAGCAGCTTCGGGGGGGCATTGTCCTACGAGCAGTACTTC. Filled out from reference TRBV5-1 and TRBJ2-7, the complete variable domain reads KAGVTQTPRYLIKTRGQQVTLSCSPISGHRSVSWYQQTPGQGLQFLFEYFSETQRNKGNFPGRFSGRQFSNSRSEMNVSTLELGDSALYLCASSFGGALSYEQYFGPGTRLTVT.

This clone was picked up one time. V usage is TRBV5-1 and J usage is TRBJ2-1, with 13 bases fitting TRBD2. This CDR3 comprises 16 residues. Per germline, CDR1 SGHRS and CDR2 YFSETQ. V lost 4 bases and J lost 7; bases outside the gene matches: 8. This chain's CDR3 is CASSPGGTSGMNEQFF. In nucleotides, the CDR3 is TGCGCCAGCAGCCCTGGAGGGACTAGCGGGATGAATGAGCAGTTCTTC. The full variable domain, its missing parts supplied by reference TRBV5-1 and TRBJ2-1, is KAGVTQTPRYLIKTRGQQVTLSCSPISGHRSVSWYQQTPGQGLQFLFEYFSETQRNKGNFPGRFSGRQFSNSRSEMNVSTLELGDSALYLCASSPGGTSGMNEQFFGPGTRLTVL.

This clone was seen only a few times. The CDR3 is CASNQGPGNTIYF. CDR3 DNA: TGTGCCAGCAACCAGGGGCCGGGAAACACCATATATTTT. The chain joins TRBV2 to TRBJ1-3, with D perhaps matching TRBD1 (6 bases). The CDR3 is 13 residues long. CDR1 and CDR2 from the germline V gene are SNHLY and FYNNEI. The ends were cut back, 7 bases at V and 4 bases at J, with 11 bases in the middle.

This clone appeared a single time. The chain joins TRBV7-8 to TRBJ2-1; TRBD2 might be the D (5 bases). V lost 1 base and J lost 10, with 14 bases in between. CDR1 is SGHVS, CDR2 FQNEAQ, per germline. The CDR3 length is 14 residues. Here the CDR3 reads CASSLVPEDWEQFF. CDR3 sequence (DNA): TGTGCCAGCAGCTTAGTTCCCGAGGACTGGGAGCAGTTCTTC.

The CDR3 is CASSDNRVAGYYGYTF. In nucleotides, the CDR3 is TGTGCCAGCAGTGATAATCGGGTGGCAGGGTACTATGGCTACACCTTC. This chain links TRBV6-1 with TRBJ1-2, with D perhaps TRBD1 (5 bases). V was pared by 3 bases and J by 3 bases, with 17 bases between. The V gene's germline CDR1 is MNHNS and CDR2 SASEGT. The CDR3 spans 16 residues.